What follows are 23 T cell receptor beta chains derived from one specimen sequenced in a study of patients and donors after allogeneic stem cell transplantation. One entry per CDR3 protein results from TCRdb running MiXCR on the RT-PCR reads. Among about 76,000 distinct CDR3 sequences listed, less than 30% were seen once. The specimen was blood, either unsorted or a sorted T cell fraction (not recorded which). The receptors come from a human donor who was either an allogeneic HSCT recipient or a stem cell or donor lymphocyte infusion donor (not recorded which). It is not recorded whose cells these are; they may come from a transplant donor.

This clonotype is categorized as medium-sized. The J gene is TRBJ1-6, the V gene TRBV9, with a weak D call TRBD1 (5 bases). The V and J ends lost 3 bases and 10 bases respectively, with 17 bases between them. This CDR3 region has 15 residues. Looked up from germline, CDR1 is SGDLS and CDR2 is YYNGEE. The CDR3 DNA reads TGTGCCAGCAGCGCAACAGGCGGACCTAACTCACCCCTCCACTTT. Translating gives CASSATGGPNSPLHF.

This clonotype was found a few times. The rearrangement joins TRBV27 to TRBJ2-2, with TRBD1 matching over 7 bases. V lost 4 bases to trimming and J lost 6 bases; unmatched junction nucleotides: 8. This CDR3 is 15 amino acids long. The germline gives CDR1 MNHEY, CDR2 SMNVEV (reference sequence). The CDR3 DNA reads as TGTGCCAGCAGTTCCAGGGGGATAGTTGCCGGGGAGCTGTTTTTT. This encodes CASSSRGIVAGELFF.

This clonotype has only one observation. The V gene is TRBV5-6, the J gene TRBJ2-2; perhaps TRBD1 as D (5 bases). The germline gives CDR1 SGHDT, CDR2 YYEEEE. Trimming removed 7 bases from V and 6 bases from J, with 10 bases in between. CDR3 length equals 12 residues. CDR3 in amino acids: CASGLQAGELFF. Here the CDR3 DNA reads TGTGCCAGCGGTCTACAGGCCGGGGAGCTGTTTTTT.

A few counts support this clonotype. The chain employs TRBV6-5 and TRBJ2-5; D remains unclear. Trimming took 2 bases from V and 5 from J, leaving 12 bases between them. Germline V gene sequence: CDR1 MNHEY, CDR2 SVGAGI. This CDR3 has 14 residues. The CDR3 DNA reads as TGTGCCAGCAGTTACGAGTCTAGGGTGGAGACCCAGTACTTC. Its translation is CASSYESRVETQYF.

The CDR3 is CASSRRTANTGELFF. For the CDR3, the DNA is TGTGCCAGCAGCCGTCGGACGGCGAACACCGGGGAGCTGTTTTTT. The chain couples TRBV3-1 to TRBJ2-2; D is unresolved. CDR3 size: 15 residues. CDR1 and CDR2 from the germline V gene are LGHDT and YNNKEL (reference sequence). The V end lost 4 bases, the J end lost 0 bases, and 9 bases lay between the germline ends.

The chain combines TRBV5-1 with TRBJ2-3; the D is unclear. The CDR3 covers 14 residues. CDR1 SGHRS and CDR2 YFSETQ come from the germline V gene. Trimming took off 1 base at V and 3 bases at J, with 9 bases between the two ends. In DNA, the CDR3 is TGCGCCAGCAGCTTGTGGGCTAGTACAGATACGCAGTATTTT. The encoded protein is CASSLWASTDTQYF.

This clonotype was counted a few times. The chain joins TRBV5-1 to TRBJ2-3; D is undetermined. The CDR3 runs 15 residues. Per the germline V gene, CDR1 is SGHRS and CDR2 is YFSETQ. Trimming pared 3 bases from V and 3 bases from J, leaving 14 bases between. In nucleotides, the CDR3 is TGCGCCAGCAGCTCAACGGACGGAGCTACAGATACGCAGTATTTT. The encoded protein is CASSSTDGATDTQYF.

The V and J genes are TRBV30 and TRBJ2-3; 8 positions agree with TRBD2. CDR1 is GTSNPN, CDR2 SVGIG, per germline (reference sequence). This CDR3 spans 15 amino acids. V trimming: 5 bases; J trimming: 4 bases; junction bases outside the gene matches: 11. The chain's CDR3 is CAWESGLGVADTQYF. The CDR3 DNA reads TGTGCCTGGGAGTCGGGACTAGGAGTGGCAGATACGCAGTATTTT.

The chain uses TRBV5-1 and TRBJ1-2; 10 bases agree with TRBD1. Germline loops: CDR1 SGHRS, CDR2 YFSETQ. The V gene end was trimmed by 2 bases and the J gene end by 8 bases; junction bases not matched to a gene: 3. CDR3 length: 13 residues. This CDR3 reads CASSLDRGPGYTF. The CDR3 coding sequence is TGCGCCAGCAGCTTAGACAGGGGGCCCGGCTACACCTTC.

The chain joins TRBV5-8 to TRBJ1-5, with 7 bases identical to TRBD1. V was pared by 3 bases and J by 4 bases, with 7 bases of the junction left unmatched. There are 15 residues in the CDR3. Germline CDR1 reads SGHTS; CDR2 reads YDEGEE. As DNA, the CDR3 is TGTGCCAGCAGCTCAGACAGGGTCCCTAATCAGCCCCAGCATTTT. Its protein is CASSSDRVPNQPQHF.

The chain uses TRBV10-3 and TRBJ1-5; D possibly corresponds to TRBD1 (5 bases). With 10 bases removed from V and 5 bases from J, the gap between germline ends came to 21 bases. CDR3 size: 15 residues. Germline V gene sequence: CDR1 ENHRY, CDR2 SYGVKD. CDR3 sequence reads: CASPGRGSPYQPQHF. The CDR3 DNA reads TGTGCCAGCCCAGGGAGGGGATCCCCATATCAGCCCCAGCATTTT.

This clonotype was seen more than once but under ten times. The chain couples TRBV2 to TRBJ1-2; D not resolved. Trimming left V 5 bases short and J 3 bases short, with 16 bases between. In germline, CDR1 is SNHLY, CDR2 FYNNEI. The CDR3 has 15 amino acids. CDR3: CASSFPAGLDYGYTF. Here the CDR3 DNA reads TGTGCCAGCAGTTTTCCTGCGGGGTTGGACTATGGCTACACCTTC.

This sequence joins TRBV10-3 and TRBJ2-1, with 13 bases matching TRBD2. Germline CDR1 ENHRY, CDR2 SYGVKD. The CDR3 consists of 22 residues. V was pared by 1 base and J by 0 bases, with 15 bases of the junction left unmatched. This CDR3 reads CAISELVPGLAGWFGSYNEQFF. In nucleotides, the CDR3 is TGTGCCATCAGTGAGTTAGTACCGGGACTAGCGGGGTGGTTCGGCTCCTACAATGAGCAGTTCTTC.

The V call is TRBV5-1, the J call TRBJ2-7, with D perhaps matching TRBD1 (5 bases). This CDR3 is 13 amino acids long. Trimming cost V 2 bases and J 2 bases, with 8 bases left between them. The germline V gene has CDR1 SGHRS and CDR2 YFSETQ. As DNA, the CDR3 is TGCGCCAGCAGCTTTATGGACACCTACGAGCAGTACTTC. Translation gives CASSFMDTYEQYF.

The table lists this clonotype with a few counts. The chain has TRBV10-3 and TRBJ1-1; D gene ambiguous. Germline V lookup: CDR1 ENHRY, CDR2 SYGVKD. This CDR3 region has 13 residues. Trimming took off 3 bases at V and 1 base at J, with 6 bases between the two ends. As DNA, the CDR3 is TGTGCCATCAGTGATGGGCAGAACACTGAAGCTTTCTTT. It codes for CAISDGQNTEAFF.

The chain has TRBV20-1 and TRBJ1-4, with D maybe TRBD1 (5 bases). Trimming cost V 5 bases and J 7 bases, with 11 bases left between them. The CDR3 has 12 amino acids. CDR1 is DFQATT, CDR2 SNEGSKA, per germline (reference sequence). The CDR3 DNA follows: TGCAGTGCTGGGGCCGGAGGTGAAAAACTGTTTTTT. Its protein is CSAGAGGEKLFF.

The J gene is TRBJ1-3, the V gene TRBV19, with D unclear. From germline, CDR1 is LNHDA and CDR2 SQIVND (reference sequence). The CDR3 consists of 13 residues. Trimming stripped 5 bases from V and 0 bases from J, with 5 bases between. This CDR3 reads CASSRTSGNTIYF. The CDR3 DNA is TGTGCCAGTAGTCGGACCTCTGGAAACACCATATATTTT.

On this clonotype: The junction departs from the called germline gene at one end, perhaps through a read error. The CDR3 loop is CASSPGGDGYEQYF. CDR3 DNA: TGTGCTAGCAGCCCAGGGGGGGACGGCTACGAGCAGTACTTC. The chain recombines TRBV7-7 with TRBJ2-7; D could derive from TRBD1 or TRBD2 (7 bases each). Germline CDR1 SSHAT, CDR2 FNYEAQ (reference sequence). The CDR3 spans 14 residues.

The genes are TRBV12-3 or TRBV12-4 and TRBJ2-6, with 8 bases identical to TRBD1. Trimming removed 4 bases from V and 0 bases from J; junction bases left unmatched: 5. The CDR3 sequence is 17 residues long. CDR3 region: CASSSDRVGSGANVLTF. The CDR3 nucleotides are TGTGCCAGCAGTTCGGACAGGGTGGGCTCTGGGGCCAACGTCCTGACTTTC.

The V and J genes are TRBV29-1 and TRBJ1-4; D gene uncertain. Looked up from germline, CDR1 is SQVTM and CDR2 is ANQGSEA. The CDR3 contains 11 residues. The CDR3 DNA reads as TGCAGTGGGGAAGCCAATGAAAAACTGTTTTTT. Protein: CSGEANEKLFF.

CDR3 DNA: TGTGCCAGCAGCTCGACAGGGAGCAATGAGCAGTTCTTC. Translating it yields CASSSTGSNEQFF. The V call is TRBV11-2, the J call TRBJ2-1; 7 positions match TRBD1. The junction had 3 bases not matched to a gene; V was cut back by 4 bases and J by 6 bases. CDR3 length equals 13 residues. Germline CDR1 and CDR2: SGHAT and FQNNGV.

The rearrangement uses TRBV21-1 and TRBJ2-7; TRBD1, the table's D call, lacks a check against the DNA. TRBV21-1 is an annotated pseudogene. The CDR3 extends over 14 amino acids. CDR3 sequence: CASSKETGNHEQYF. Here the CDR3 DNA reads TGTGCCAGCAGCAAAGAAACAGGGAACCACGAGCAGTACTTC.

This clonotype was seen a few times. J is TRBJ2-2 and V is TRBV3-1, with TRBD2 identical over 14 bases. Germline V gene sequence: CDR1 LGHDT, CDR2 YNNKEL (reference sequence). The ends lost 4 bases at V and 1 base at J; junction bases unmatched: 5. CDR3 length equals 18 residues. CDR3 loop: CASSLGLAGGLNTGELFF. The CDR3 DNA sequence: TGTGCCAGCAGCCTTGGACTAGCGGGGGGATTGAACACCGGGGAGCTGTTTTTT.